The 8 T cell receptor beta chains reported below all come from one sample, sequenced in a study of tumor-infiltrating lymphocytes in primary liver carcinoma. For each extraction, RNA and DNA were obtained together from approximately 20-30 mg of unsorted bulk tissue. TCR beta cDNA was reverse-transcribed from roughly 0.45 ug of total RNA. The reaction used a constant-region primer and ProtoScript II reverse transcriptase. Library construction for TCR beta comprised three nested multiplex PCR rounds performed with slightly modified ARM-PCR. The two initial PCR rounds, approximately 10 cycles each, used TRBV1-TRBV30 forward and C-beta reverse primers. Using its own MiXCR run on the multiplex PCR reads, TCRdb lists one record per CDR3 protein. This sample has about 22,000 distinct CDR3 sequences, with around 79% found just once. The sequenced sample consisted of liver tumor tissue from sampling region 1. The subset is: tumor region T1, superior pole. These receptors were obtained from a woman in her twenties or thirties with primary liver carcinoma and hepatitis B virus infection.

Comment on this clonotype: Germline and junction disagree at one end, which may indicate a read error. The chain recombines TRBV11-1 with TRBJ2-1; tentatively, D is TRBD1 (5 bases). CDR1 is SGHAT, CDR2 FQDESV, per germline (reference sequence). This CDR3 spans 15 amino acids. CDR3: CASNRRQSSYNEQFF. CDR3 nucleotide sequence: TGTGCCAGCAACCGGAGACAGTCCTCCTACAATGAGCAATTCTTC.

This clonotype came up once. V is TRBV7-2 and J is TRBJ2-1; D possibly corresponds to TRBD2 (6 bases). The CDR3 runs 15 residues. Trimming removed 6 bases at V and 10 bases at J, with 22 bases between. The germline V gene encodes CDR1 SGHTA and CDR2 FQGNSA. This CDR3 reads CASSLTSRRQNEQFF. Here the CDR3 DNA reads TGTGCCAGCAGTCTTACTAGCAGGAGACAGAACGAGCAGTTCTTC.

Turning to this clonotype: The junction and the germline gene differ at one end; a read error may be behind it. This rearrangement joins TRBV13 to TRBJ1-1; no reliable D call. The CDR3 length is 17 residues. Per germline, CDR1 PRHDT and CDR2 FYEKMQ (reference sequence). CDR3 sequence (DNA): TGTGCCAACAGCTTAGGAGGGTTTGGTAATGGGGACACTGAAGCTTTCTTT. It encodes CANSLGGFGNGDTEAFF.

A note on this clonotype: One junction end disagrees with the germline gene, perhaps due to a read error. The CDR3 sequence: CPSILRTGLSQYF. The CDR3 DNA follows: TGTCCCAGTATCTTACGGACAGGGCTATCGCAGTACTTC. V and J are TRBV5-6 and TRBJ2-7; TRBD1 matches at 8 bases. Germline loops: CDR1 SGHDT, CDR2 YYEEEE. This CDR3 comprises 13 residues.

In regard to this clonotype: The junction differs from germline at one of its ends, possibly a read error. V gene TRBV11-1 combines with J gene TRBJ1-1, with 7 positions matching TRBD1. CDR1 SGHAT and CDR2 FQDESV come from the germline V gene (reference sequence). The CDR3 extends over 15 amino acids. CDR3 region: CASSSAGTVNTEAFF. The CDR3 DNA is TGTGCCAGCAGTTCAGCCGGGACAGTGAATACTGAAGCTTTCTTT.

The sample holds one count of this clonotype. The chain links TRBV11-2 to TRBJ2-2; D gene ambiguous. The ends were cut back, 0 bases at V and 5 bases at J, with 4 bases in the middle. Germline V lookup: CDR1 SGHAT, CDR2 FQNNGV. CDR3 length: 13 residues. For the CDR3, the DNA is TGTGCCAGCAGCTTAGAGGGGACCGGGGAGCTGTTTTTT. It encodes CASSLEGTGELFF.

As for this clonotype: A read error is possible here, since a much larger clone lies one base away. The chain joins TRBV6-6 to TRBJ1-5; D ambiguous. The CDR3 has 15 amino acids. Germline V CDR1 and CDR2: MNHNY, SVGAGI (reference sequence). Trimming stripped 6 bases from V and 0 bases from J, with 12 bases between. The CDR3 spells CASRPRTDSNQPQHF. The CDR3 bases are TGTGCCAGCAGACCCAGGACGGATAGCAATCAGCCCCAGCATTTT.

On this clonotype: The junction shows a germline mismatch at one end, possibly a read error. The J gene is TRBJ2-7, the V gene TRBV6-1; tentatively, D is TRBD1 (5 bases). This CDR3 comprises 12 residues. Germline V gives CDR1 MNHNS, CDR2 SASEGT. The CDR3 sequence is CTSRKDNYEQYF. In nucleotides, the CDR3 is TGTACCAGCAGGAAGGACAATTACGAGCAGTACTTC.